What follows are 15 T cell receptor beta chains derived from one specimen sequenced in a study of PD-L1 blockade in urothelial cancer. Using immunoSEQ multiplex PCR, the repertoire was profiled, and TCRdb retains in-frame clones only, with some absent. This table has approximately 50,000 clones, 82% appearing once. As for time point: pretreatment peripheral blood. The starting material was PBMCs, obtained around atezolizumab (anti-PD-L1) treatment. The receptor source for this set is a man in his fifties with urothelial cancer.

As concerns this clone: Other DNA sequences of this sample code for an identical CDR3. J is TRBJ2-3 and V is TRBV5-1; 7 nucleotides agree with TRBD2. Germline loops: CDR1 SGHRS, CDR2 YFSETQ. The CDR3 has 14 amino acids. V lost 3 bases, J lost 5 bases, and 6 bases stayed unmatched. The DNA of the CDR3 is TGCGCCAGCAGCTCTACTAGCGAGGGAGATACGCAGTATTTT. Translating gives CASSSTSEGDTQYF. The whole variable domain, filled in from reference TRBV5-1 and TRBJ2-3, reads KAGVTQTPRYLIKTRGQQVTLSCSPISGHRSVSWYQQTPGQGLQFLFEYFSETQRNKGNFPGRFSGRQFSNSRSEMNVSTLELGDSALYLCASSSTSEGDTQYFGPGTRLTVL.

The chain employs TRBV28 and TRBJ1-3; TRBD1 agrees at 7 bases. Germline trimming cut 7 bases from V and 3 bases from J; bases unmatched to any gene: 3. Germline assignment: CDR1 MDHEN and CDR2 SYDVKM. This CDR3 spans 13 amino acids. CDR3 amino acids: CASKGAVGNTIYF. CDR3 nucleotide sequence: TGTGCCAGCAAGGGGGCTGTTGGAAACACCATATATTTT. Full variable domain (outside the CDR3, taken from reference TRBV28 and TRBJ1-3): DVKVTQSSRYLVKRTGEKVFLECVQDMDHENMFWYRQDPGLGLRLIYFSYDVKMKEKGDIPEGYSVSREKKERFSLILESASTNQTSMYLCASKGAVGNTIYFGEGSWLTVV.

V usage is TRBV11-1 and J usage is TRBJ2-5; D possibly corresponds to TRBD1 (6 bases). Germline V CDR1 and CDR2: SGHAT, FQDESV (reference sequence). This CDR3 is 14 amino acids long. Trimming took off 3 bases at V and 5 bases at J, with 13 bases between the two ends. In nucleotides, the CDR3 is TGTGCCAGCAGCTTGGCTCAGGGGTTGGAGACCCAGTACTTC. Translating gives CASSLAQGLETQYF.

The genes are TRBV7-2 and TRBJ1-4; D gene uncertain. This CDR3 spans 14 amino acids. CDR1 and CDR2 (germline): SGHTA, FQGNSA. The V end was cut by 5 bases, the J end by 8 bases, with 15 bases between. In nucleotides, the CDR3 is TGTGCCAGCAGCCGAAGCGGGGTGGGGGAAAAACTGTTTTTT. Residues: CASSRSGVGEKLFF. The entire variable domain, with the rest obtained from reference TRBV7-2 and TRBJ1-4, is as follows: GAGVSQSPSNKVTEKGKDVELRCDPISGHTALYWYRQSLGQGLEFLIYFQGNSAPDKSGLPSDRFSAERTGGSVSTLTIQRTQQEDSAVYLCASSRSGVGEKLFFGSGTQLSVL.

The rearrangement links TRBV9 to TRBJ2-1; 9 bases match TRBD1. Germline V lookup: CDR1 SGDLS, CDR2 YYNGEE. With 0 bases clipped from V and 4 bases from J, the junction kept 14 bases outside the gene matches. CDR3 length: 19 residues. The CDR3 region is CASSVEGGTGSPLYNEQFF. CDR3 coding DNA: TGTGCCAGCAGCGTAGAGGGCGGGACAGGGAGCCCCCTTTACAATGAGCAGTTCTTC.

This clone has just a few counts. The chain links TRBV9 to TRBJ2-1; 12 bases match TRBD2. Germline CDR1 and CDR2: SGDLS and YYNGEE. The CDR3 is 16 amino acids. The V gene end was trimmed by 3 bases and the J gene end by 5 bases; junction bases not matched to a gene: 6. CDR3 sequence reads: CASSGETSGRDNEQFF. DNA for the CDR3: TGTGCCAGCAGCGGCGAGACTAGCGGGAGAGACAATGAGCAGTTCTTC.

This rearrangement joins TRBV6-6 to TRBJ1-2; the D gene is possibly TRBD1 (6 bases). This CDR3 has 15 amino acids. V gave up 5 bases and J gave up 4 bases, with 17 bases separating them. From germline, CDR1 is MNHNY and CDR2 SVGAGI (reference sequence). The CDR3 nucleotides read TGTGCCAGCAGTCCACAGACAGGTCTGAGCTATGGCTACACCTTC. This encodes CASSPQTGLSYGYTF.

The genes are TRBV5-1 and TRBJ1-1, with a possible D match to TRBD1 (6 bases). Germline CDR1 and CDR2: SGHRS and YFSETQ. The CDR3 loop spans 15 amino acids. The ends were cut back, 4 bases at V and 0 bases at J, with 13 bases in the middle. The CDR3: CASSPVGALNTEAFF. The CDR3 DNA is TGCGCCAGCAGCCCCGTGGGGGCGCTGAACACTGAAGCTTTCTTT.

The J gene is TRBJ1-2, the V gene TRBV11-1; D call uncertain. The CDR3 contains 12 residues. Per the germline V gene, CDR1 is SGHAT and CDR2 is FQDESV (reference sequence). V was pared by 5 bases and J by 4 bases, with 8 bases between. The CDR3 sequence: CASSQDFYGYTF. DNA for the CDR3: TGTGCCAGCAGCCAGGACTTCTATGGCTACACCTTC.

This sequence joins TRBV21-1 and TRBJ2-2; TRBD2 was called by the table and not checked on the DNA. TRBV21-1 is a pseudogene locus. This CDR3 comprises 16 residues. CDR3 nucleotides: TGTGCCAGCAGCAAACGACCCCGAGAGGGCACCGGGGAGCTGTTTTTT. This codes for CASSKRPREGTGELFF.

J is TRBJ2-7 and V is TRBV2; no clear D gene. Germline V gene sequence: CDR1 SNHLY, CDR2 FYNNEI. This CDR3 region has 13 residues. Between the trimmed V and J ends, which lost 7 bases and 4 bases, there was a span of 14 bases. CDR3 loop: CASKETALYEQYV. The DNA for the CDR3 is TGTGCCAGCAAGGAGACTGCCTTATACGAGCAGTACGTC.

This sequence joins TRBV5-1 and TRBJ2-2; perhaps TRBD1 as D (5 bases). CDR1 SGHRS and CDR2 YFSETQ come from the germline V gene. This CDR3 has 15 amino acids. V shed 3 bases and J shed 1 base, with 10 bases lying between them. The CDR3 reads CASSSLQGNTGELFF. As DNA, the CDR3 is TGCGCCAGCAGCTCTCTTCAGGGGAACACCGGGGAGCTGTTTTTT.

The CDR3, as DNA: TGCAGCGTATGGGGACAAGGGGGTTATAGTGCCAAAAACATTCAGTACTTC. Translating gives CSVWGQGGYSAKNIQYF. The V gene is TRBV29-1, the J gene TRBJ2-4; possible D gene TRBD1, 6 bases. The CDR3 runs 17 residues. From germline, CDR1 is SQVTM and CDR2 ANQGSEA. With 6 bases removed from V and 1 base from J, the gap between germline ends came to 22 bases.

This clone was recorded once. The rearrangement uses TRBV10-2 and TRBJ2-1, with 9 bases identical to TRBD2. Germline V CDR1 and CDR2: WSHSY, SAAADI. With 7 bases clipped from V and 4 bases from J, the junction kept 11 bases outside the gene matches. This CDR3 region has 16 residues. The CDR3 DNA is TGCGCCAGCAAGGACCCCGCTAGCGGGGATTACAATGAGCAGTTCTTC. It yields the protein CASKDPASGDYNEQFF.

The V call is TRBV7-8, the J call TRBJ2-3; D is unclear. V lost 1 base, J lost 5 bases, and 13 bases lay in between. The length of the CDR3 is 15 residues. Germline V gives CDR1 SGHVS, CDR2 FQNEAQ. Written as DNA, the CDR3 is TGTGCCAGCAGCTTAGGAGCGTTACAAAGAGATACGCAGTATTTT. It yields the protein CASSLGALQRDTQYF. Looking up the rest from reference TRBV7-8 and TRBJ2-3 gives the full variable domain: GAGVSQSPRYKVAKRGQDVALRCDPISGHVSLFWYQQALGQGPEFLTYFQNEAQLDKSGLPSDRFFAERPEGSVSTLKIQRTQQEDSAVYLCASSLGALQRDTQYFGPGTRLTVL.